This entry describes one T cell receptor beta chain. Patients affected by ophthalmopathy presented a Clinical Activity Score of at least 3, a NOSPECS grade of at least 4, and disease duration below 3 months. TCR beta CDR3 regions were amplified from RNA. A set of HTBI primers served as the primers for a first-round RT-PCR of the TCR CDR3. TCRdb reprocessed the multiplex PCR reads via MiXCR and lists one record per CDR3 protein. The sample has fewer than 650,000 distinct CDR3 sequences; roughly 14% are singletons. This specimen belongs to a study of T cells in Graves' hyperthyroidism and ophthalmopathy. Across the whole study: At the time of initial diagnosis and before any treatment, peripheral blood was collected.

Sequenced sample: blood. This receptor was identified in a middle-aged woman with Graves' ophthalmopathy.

The CDR3 here is CASSLTGNRPEAFF. CDR3 coding DNA: TGTGCCAGCAGTTTGACAGGGAATCGCCCTGAAGCTTTCTTT. The chain recombines TRBV12-3 or TRBV12-4 with TRBJ1-1; TRBD1 matches 7 bases. Losses at the gene ends were 3 bases for V and 6 bases for J; bases not matched to a gene: 7. The CDR3 runs to 14 residues.